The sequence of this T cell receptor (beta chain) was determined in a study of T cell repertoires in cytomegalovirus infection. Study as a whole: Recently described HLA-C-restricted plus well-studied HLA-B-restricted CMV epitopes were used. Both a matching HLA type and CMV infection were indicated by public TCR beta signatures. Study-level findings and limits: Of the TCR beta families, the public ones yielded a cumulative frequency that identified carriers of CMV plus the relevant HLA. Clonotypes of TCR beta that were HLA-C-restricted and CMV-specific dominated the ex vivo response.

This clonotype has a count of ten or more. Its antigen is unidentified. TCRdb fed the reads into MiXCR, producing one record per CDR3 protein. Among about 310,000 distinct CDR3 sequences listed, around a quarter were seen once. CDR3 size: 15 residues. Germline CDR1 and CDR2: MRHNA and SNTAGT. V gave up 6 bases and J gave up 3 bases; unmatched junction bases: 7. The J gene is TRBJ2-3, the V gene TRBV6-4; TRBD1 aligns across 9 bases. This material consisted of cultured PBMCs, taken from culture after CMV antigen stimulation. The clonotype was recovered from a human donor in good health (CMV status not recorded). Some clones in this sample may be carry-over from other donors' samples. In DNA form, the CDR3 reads TGTGCCAGCAGCACAGGGACAGGGATGACAGATACGCAGTATTTT. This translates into CASSTGTGMTDTQYF.